This entry lists 14 T cell receptor beta chains sequenced from one sample in a study of CD4+ T cells in melanoma. Repertoires were generated with immunoSEQ multiplex PCR, while TCRdb's copy carries only in-frame clones and drops some. Here the sample spans about 140,000 clones, about 90% being singletons. The source of these receptors is a human donor with melanoma.

The chain is built from TRBV5-1 and TRBJ1-2; 8 bases are a match to TRBD1. This CDR3 has 14 amino acids. The trim removed 4 bases at V and 4 bases at J, leaving 6 bases unmatched. Germline V lookup: CDR1 SGHRS, CDR2 YFSETQ. The CDR3 region has the DNA TGCGCCAGCAGCGCTAACCAGGGGGCCTATGGCTACACCTTC. It specifies CASSANQGAYGYTF.

V gene TRBV5-6 combines with J gene TRBJ1-2; D ambiguous. CDR3 length: 13 residues. V was cut by 4 bases and J by 5 bases, with 12 bases left in between. Germline lookup yields CDR1 SGHDT and CDR2 YYEEEE. CDR3 sequence (DNA): TGTGCCAGCAGCCGGCGGGCAGCATATGGCTACACCTTC. Translating it yields CASSRRAAYGYTF.

This clone came up once. This chain links TRBV14 with TRBJ1-6; D might be TRBD1 (5 bases). The CDR3 is 15 amino acids. Deletions cut 5 bases from V and 14 bases from J, with 22 bases between. Germline loops: CDR1 SGHDN, CDR2 FVKESK. CDR3 DNA sequence: TGTGCCAGCAGCTTGACCCGAACGGGGGGGAAGGCCCTCCACTTT. It yields the protein CASSLTRTGGKALHF.

The V gene is TRBV14, the J gene TRBJ2-7, with no clear D. Germline loops: CDR1 SGHDN, CDR2 FVKESK. Between the trimmed V and J ends, which lost 3 bases and 0 bases, there was a span of 12 bases. The CDR3 totals 15 residues. The CDR3: CASSHLDGTSYEQYF. The DNA of the CDR3 is TGTGCCAGCAGCCACCTGGACGGAACCTCCTACGAGCAGTACTTC.

The V gene is TRBV20-1, the J gene TRBJ2-1; D is possibly TRBD2 (6 bases). The V and J ends lost 5 bases and 9 bases respectively, with 11 bases between them. This CDR3 has 11 amino acids. Per germline, CDR1 DFQATT and CDR2 SNEGSKA (reference sequence). CDR3 in amino acids: CSAQRRGEQFF. CDR3 bases: TGCAGTGCTCAGAGGCGGGGTGAGCAGTTCTTC.

The chain is built from TRBV6-1 and TRBJ1-5, with unresolved D. Germline loops: CDR1 MNHNS, CDR2 SASEGT. V lost 7 bases and J lost 0, with 4 bases in between. This CDR3 is built from 12 residues. CDR3 amino acids: CASMISNQPQHF. CDR3 bases: TGTGCCAGCATGATTAGCAATCAGCCCCAGCATTTT.

The chain is built from TRBV6-5 and TRBJ1-3; D is undetermined. This CDR3 spans 14 amino acids. The germline V gene encodes CDR1 MNHEY and CDR2 SVGAGI. Between the trimmed V and J ends, which lost 7 bases and 0 bases, there was a span of 10 bases. The CDR3 protein is CASKSPASGNTIYF. In DNA form, the CDR3 reads TGTGCCAGCAAGTCCCCGGCCTCTGGAAACACCATATATTTT.

This clone was seen just once. This chain uses TRBV4-1 with TRBJ1-2; maybe TRBD1 (6 bases). CDR1 and CDR2 (germline): MGHRA, YSYEKL. The CDR3 runs to 17 residues. V gave up 0 bases and J gave up 13 bases, with 27 bases separating them. The CDR3 protein is CASSQERGRELLEGFTF. In DNA form, the CDR3 reads TGCGCCAGCAGCCAAGAGAGGGGGAGGGAACTTCTTGAGGGATTCACCTTC.

The genes are TRBV2 and TRBJ1-6; D gene uncertain. The CDR3 is 13 residues long. V lost 6 bases and J 7 bases, leaving 10 bases between the germline ends. Germline-derived CDR1 and CDR2 are SNHLY and FYNNEI. The CDR3 DNA follows: TGTGCCAGCAGCACTGGGCAGAATTCACCCCTCCACTTT. Its protein is CASSTGQNSPLHF.

The chain has TRBV19 and TRBJ2-7; TRBD2 matches at 13 bases. V gave up 4 bases and J gave up 5 bases; unmatched junction bases: 8. The CDR3 runs to 16 residues. Germline V lookup: CDR1 LNHDA, CDR2 SQIVND (reference sequence). In nucleotides, the CDR3 is TGTGCCAGTAGTACCGGGACTAGCGGGGCCCCCCACGAGCAGTACTTC. Its translation is CASSTGTSGAPHEQYF. The full variable domain, with the rest looked up from reference TRBV19 and TRBJ2-7, is DGGITQSPKYLFRKEGQNVTLSCEQNLNHDAMYWYRQDPGQGLRLIYYSQIVNDFQKGDIAEGYSVSREKKESFPLTVTSAQKNPTAFYLCASSTGTSGAPHEQYFGPGTRLTVT.

The rearrangement joins TRBV6-1 to TRBJ1-2; a weak D match, TRBD1 (6 bases). Deletions cut 7 bases from V and 7 bases from J, with 16 bases between. The CDR3 sequence is 13 residues long. Per the germline V gene, CDR1 is MNHNS and CDR2 is SASEGT. CDR3 amino acids: CASIRTGRGGYTF. The CDR3 DNA is TGTGCCAGCATTCGAACAGGGAGGGGTGGCTACACCTTC.

The rearrangement links TRBV29-1 to TRBJ1-5; 7 bases match TRBD1. CDR3 length: 15 residues. V was clipped by 4 bases and J by 4 bases; unmatched bases: 10. Germline CDR1 and CDR2: SQVTM and ANQGSEA. CDR3 bases: TGCAGCGTTGCCGCCGGCAGGGGGGTTAATCAGCCCCAGCATTTT. The encoded protein is CSVAAGRGVNQPQHF.

The chain combines TRBV25-1 with TRBJ1-4; maybe TRBD1 (6 bases). Trimming took off 3 bases at V and 7 bases at J, with 15 bases between the two ends. This CDR3 comprises 15 residues. The germline V gene has CDR1 MGHDK and CDR2 SYGVNS. CDR3 nucleotides: TGTGCCAGCAGTGACTTGAGGGGGGCAGGTGAAAAACTGTTTTTT. Protein product: CASSDLRGAGEKLFF. Full variable domain (remainder filled in from reference TRBV25-1 and TRBJ1-4): EADIYQTPRYLVIGTGKKITLECSQTMGHDKMYWYQQDPGMELHLIHYSYGVNSTEKGDLSSESTVSRIRTEHFPLTLESARPSHTSQYLCASSDLRGAGEKLFFGSGTQLSVL.

V and J are TRBV5-1 and TRBJ2-7; D remains unclear. V lost 3 bases and J lost 2, with 3 bases in between. Germline values: CDR1 SGHRS, CDR2 YFSETQ. This CDR3 is 11 amino acids long. The CDR3 loop reads CASSSAYEQYF. The CDR3 region has the DNA TGCGCCAGCAGCTCGGCCTACGAGCAGTACTTC. Together with reference TRBV5-1 and TRBJ2-7, the CDR3 gives the full variable domain: KAGVTQTPRYLIKTRGQQVTLSCSPISGHRSVSWYQQTPGQGLQFLFEYFSETQRNKGNFPGRFSGRQFSNSRSEMNVSTLELGDSALYLCASSSAYEQYFGPGTRLTVT.